This TCR beta chain was sequenced in a study of cytomegalovirus exposure and HLA in healthy donors. The PCR used 60 Vbeta and 13 Jbeta primers. Here immunoSEQ multiplex PCR was the method, and the copy in TCRdb shows in-frame clones only, minus some. The sample records fewer than 130,000 clones, over 65% being singletons. V shed 1 base and J 4 bases; nucleotides not matched to a gene: 9. CDR3 size: 17 residues. CDR1 and CDR2 (germline): SGHAT, FQNNGV. The sequenced material came from PBMCs. The source is a man aged 30-40 years in good health and CMV-seropositive. The chain couples TRBV11-2 to TRBJ2-7, with 11 positions matching TRBD2. Here the CDR3 DNA reads TGTGCCAGCAGCTTAGGAACTAGCGGGGGCCCCTCGTACGAGCAGTACTTC. As protein: CASSLGTSGGPSYEQYF.